Following are 21 T cell receptor beta chains from one sample sequenced in a study of blood T cell repertoires in COVID-19. Data came from immunoSEQ multiplex PCR; TCRdb stores just in-frame clones and leaves some out. Of 150,000 to 200,000 clones listed, about 92% are singletons. Material: peripheral blood. These receptors were taken from a man aged 25-45 years with COVID-19, enrolled during active disease.

The chain is built from TRBV12-5 and TRBJ1-2; 10 nucleotides line up with TRBD1. The J segment lost 6 bases and the V segment lost 6 bases, leaving 7 bases of the junction unmatched. The CDR3 spans 14 residues. CDR1 is LGHNT, CDR2 FRNRAP, per germline. CDR3 sequence: CASGTGQGLDGYTF. The CDR3 region has the DNA TGTGCTAGTGGCACGGGACAGGGGTTGGATGGCTACACCTTC.

This rearrangement joins TRBV19 to TRBJ1-1, with TRBD1 matching over 8 bases. The CDR3 has 13 amino acids. Germline CDR1 is LNHDA and CDR2 is SQIVND (reference sequence). The trim removed 5 bases at V and 11 bases at J, leaving 10 bases unmatched. CDR3 residues: CASSDAGGYGAFF. The DNA for the CDR3 is TGTGCCAGTAGTGATGCAGGGGGCTACGGGGCTTTCTTT. The variable domain in full, completed from reference TRBV19 and TRBJ1-1, reads DGGITQSPKYLFRKEGQNVTLSCEQNLNHDAMYWYRQDPGQGLRLIYYSQIVNDFQKGDIAEGYSVSREKKESFPLTVTSAQKNPTAFYLCASSDAGGYGAFFGQGTRLTVV.

This clone was seen once. The chain combines TRBV5-1 with TRBJ2-1, with 12 nucleotides matching TRBD2. V shed 5 bases and J 6 bases; nucleotides not matched to a gene: 3. This CDR3 region has 14 residues. Germline V gene sequence: CDR1 SGHRS, CDR2 YFSETQ. CDR3 DNA sequence: TGCGCCAGCAGTCGGACTAGCGGGATCAATGAGCAGTTCTTC. It encodes CASSRTSGINEQFF.

This chain joins TRBV5-6 and TRBJ2-3; perhaps TRBD1 as D (6 bases). With 4 bases removed from V and 2 bases from J, the gap between germline ends came to 20 bases. The CDR3 extends over 17 amino acids. Germline V gene sequence: CDR1 SGHDT, CDR2 YYEEEE. CDR3 amino acids: CASSHDRSGRFTDTQYF. In DNA form, the CDR3 reads TGTGCCAGCAGCCACGACAGGTCGGGTCGATTCACAGATACGCAGTATTTT.

This sequence joins TRBV28 and TRBJ2-7; D gene ambiguous. Trimming left V 7 bases short and J 2 bases short, with 12 bases between. The CDR3 length is 13 residues. CDR1 is MDHEN, CDR2 SYDVKM, per germline. The CDR3 sequence is CASIRQLPYEQYF. CDR3 DNA: TGTGCCAGCATCAGGCAGCTACCCTACGAGCAGTACTTC.

This chain connects TRBV2 to TRBJ2-1; 9 bases match TRBD1. This CDR3 has 16 residues. J gave up 4 bases and V 6 bases, and 10 bases lay outside the gene matches. The germline V gene has CDR1 SNHLY and CDR2 FYNNEI. CDR3 protein: CASRTGGAKEYNEQFF. The DNA of the CDR3 is TGTGCCAGCAGAACAGGGGGCGCGAAAGAATACAATGAGCAGTTCTTC.

CDR3 amino acids: CASSPSTGNQPQHF. The DNA for the CDR3 is TGTGCCAGCAGCCCCTCGACAGGGAATCAGCCCCAGCATTTT. The rearrangement joins TRBV9 to TRBJ1-5; 7 bases agree with TRBD1. The CDR3 runs to 14 residues. Trimming at V came to 4 bases and at J to 4 bases, leaving 5 bases not matched to a gene. The germline CDR1 and CDR2 sequences are SGDLS and YYNGEE.

V gene TRBV9 combines with J gene TRBJ2-7, with TRBD1 matching over 7 bases. This CDR3 comprises 14 residues. CDR1 and CDR2 from the germline V gene are SGDLS and YYNGEE. The trim removed 2 bases at V and 1 base at J, leaving 3 bases unmatched. The CDR3 sequence is CASSVDRWSYEQYF. CDR3 nucleotide sequence: TGTGCCAGCAGCGTGGACAGGTGGTCCTACGAGCAGTACTTC.

The rearrangement joins TRBV2 to TRBJ1-5, with a possible D match to TRBD1 (6 bases). The CDR3 runs 15 residues. In germline, CDR1 is SNHLY, CDR2 FYNNEI. The ends were cut back, 4 bases at V and 3 bases at J, with 13 bases in the middle. This CDR3 reads CASSAYREFNQPQHF. The CDR3 region has the DNA TGTGCCAGCAGTGCTTACAGGGAATTCAATCAGCCCCAGCATTTT.

This chain connects TRBV7-3 to TRBJ2-7; 9 bases align to TRBD1. The V gene's germline CDR1 is SGHTA and CDR2 FQGTGA. The CDR3 length is 15 residues. V lost 2 bases to trimming and J lost 7 bases; unmatched junction nucleotides: 9. The CDR3, as DNA: TGTGCCAGCAGCTTAGGTTTTGGACAGGGGAGAGAGCAGTACTTC. This sequence encodes CASSLGFGQGREQYF.

The chain uses TRBV5-1 and TRBJ1-4, with D possibly being TRBD1 (6 bases). The V end lost 3 bases, the J end lost 2 bases, and 14 bases lay between the germline ends. Looked up from germline, CDR1 is SGHRS and CDR2 is YFSETQ. The CDR3 loop spans 16 amino acids. The CDR3 DNA follows: TGCGCCAGCAGCTATGCAGGGGCTGGTACTAATGAAAAACTGTTTTTT. Translated, it gives CASSYAGAGTNEKLFF.

The V call is TRBV5-1, the J call TRBJ2-2, with 7 nucleotides matching TRBD1. The V and J ends lost 2 bases and 5 bases, in that order; junction bases with no gene match: 3. The CDR3 extends over 14 amino acids. The germline V gene has CDR1 SGHRS and CDR2 YFSETQ. CDR3 DNA: TGCGCCAGCAGCTTCCAGGGGGAGACCGGGGAGCTGTTTTTT. Amino acid sequence: CASSFQGETGELFF.

V usage is TRBV28 and J usage is TRBJ1-2; D call uncertain. Germline V gene data show CDR1 as MDHEN and CDR2 as SYDVKM. The CDR3 has 13 residues. V was trimmed by 7 bases and J by 7 bases, leaving 16 bases between them. CDR3 protein: CASIAIYGLGYTF. The CDR3 DNA reads as TGTGCCAGCATCGCGATCTACGGTCTTGGCTACACCTTC.

This sequence joins TRBV29-1 and TRBJ1-1; TRBD1 matches at 7 bases. Germline V gene lookup returns CDR1 SQVTM and CDR2 ANQGSEA. CDR3 length: 13 amino acids. Trimming at V came to 6 bases and at J to 0 bases, leaving 4 bases not matched to a gene. CDR3 nucleotide sequence: TGCAGCGTGGGTACAGGGGTGAACACTGAAGCTTTCTTT. Its translation: CSVGTGVNTEAFF.

The V call is TRBV11-2, the J call TRBJ2-2; 7 bases map to TRBD2. The germline CDR1 and CDR2 sequences are SGHAT and FQNNGV. CDR3 size: 17 residues. After removal of 0 bases from V and 1 base from J, the junction contained 5 bases not matched to a gene. The CDR3 DNA is TGTGCCAGCAGCTTAGACGTTGAGCGGGAGAACACCGGGGAGCTGTTTTTT. Residues: CASSLDVERENTGELFF.

The rearrangement joins TRBV3-1 (or the pseudogene TRBV3-2) to TRBJ2-2; 11 nucleotides match TRBD2. The CDR3 spans 14 residues. Germline V gene lookup returns CDR1 LGHDT and CDR2 YNNKEL (reference sequence). Unmatched junction bases numbered 1, after V lost 6 bases and J lost 4 bases. CDR3 sequence: CASRGTSGTGELFF. The CDR3, as DNA: TGTGCCAGCAGAGGGACTAGCGGCACCGGGGAGCTGTTTTTT.

The V and J genes are TRBV5-1 and TRBJ2-1, with 9 bases that match TRBD2. The CDR3 sequence is 16 residues long. With 5 bases clipped from V and 3 bases from J, the junction kept 9 bases outside the gene matches. Germline assignment: CDR1 SGHRS and CDR2 YFSETQ. In nucleotides, the CDR3 is TGCGCCAGCAGGGGCCTGAGCGGGGGGCTCTACAATGAGCAGTTCTTC. Its protein product is CASRGLSGGLYNEQFF.

This clone was picked up one time. V is TRBV7-3 and J is TRBJ1-1; possibly TRBD1 for D (5 bases). Trimming cost V 2 bases and J 0 bases, with 10 bases left between them. Germline assignment: CDR1 SGHTA and CDR2 FQGTGA. The CDR3 length is 15 residues. Here the CDR3 reads CASSLGARMNTEAFF. The CDR3 nucleotides are TGTGCCAGCAGCTTAGGGGCCAGAATGAACACTGAAGCTTTCTTT. The full variable domain, rest sourced from reference TRBV7-3 and TRBJ1-1, is GAGVSQTPSNKVTEKGKYVELRCDPISGHTALYWYRQSLGQGPEFLIYFQGTGAADDSGLPNDRFFAVRPEGSVSTLKIQRTERGDSAVYLCASSLGARMNTEAFFGQGTRLTVV.

The chain has TRBV6-5 and TRBJ1-5; 12 nucleotides agree with TRBD1. The trim removed 6 bases at V and 7 bases at J, leaving 1 base unmatched. CDR3 length equals 13 residues. Germline CDR1 reads MNHEY; CDR2 reads SVGAGI. Written as DNA, the CDR3 is TGTGCCAGCAGGGGGACAGGGGGCCAGCCCCAGCATTTT. Protein: CASRGTGGQPQHF.

V usage is TRBV2 and J usage is TRBJ1-2, with 10 nucleotides matching TRBD1. Germline values: CDR1 SNHLY, CDR2 FYNNEI. The ends lost 4 bases at V and 4 bases at J; junction bases unmatched: 3. The CDR3 extends over 14 amino acids. The CDR3 DNA is TGTGCCAGCAGTGGACAGGGGGCGATCTATGGCTACACCTTC. Residues: CASSGQGAIYGYTF.

V usage is TRBV27 and J usage is TRBJ1-6; TRBD1 matches at 9 bases. Germline CDR1 is MNHEY and CDR2 is SMNVEV (reference sequence). This CDR3 is built from 13 residues. V was clipped by 6 bases and J by 10 bases; unmatched bases: 4. The DNA of the CDR3 is TGTGCCAGCAGAGGACAGGGGTGGTCACCCCTCCACTTT. Its translation: CASRGQGWSPLHF.